The 24 T cell receptor beta chains reported below all come from one sample, sequenced in a study of cytotoxic CD8 clonotypes in ibrutinib-treated CLL. Method: immunoSEQ multiplex PCR; TCRdb's copy keeps in-frame clones and lacks some. The sample shows some 200,000 clones, roughly 77% of them seen only once. The source was PBMCs, collected after 12 months of ibrutinib treatment. The receptors were gathered from a human donor with chronic lymphocytic leukemia.

This chain joins TRBV19 and TRBJ1-4, with D unresolved. Germline V lookup: CDR1 LNHDA, CDR2 SQIVND (reference sequence). The CDR3 is 13 amino acids. Trimming stripped 3 bases from V and 7 bases from J, with 9 bases between. CDR3 in DNA: TGTGCCAGTAGTATTTCAGCGGGTGAAAAACTGTTTTTT. Residues: CASSISAGEKLFF.

The genes are TRBV27 and TRBJ1-2, with 9 bases matching TRBD1. The V gene end was trimmed by 6 bases and the J gene end by 7 bases; junction bases not matched to a gene: 9. The length of the CDR3 is 14 residues. The germline CDR1 and CDR2 sequences are MNHEY and SMNVEV (reference sequence). The CDR3 DNA sequence: TGTGCCAGCAGAACCTCGGGACAGGGCAGTGGCTACACCTTC. Its translation is CASRTSGQGSGYTF.

Comment on this clone: Other DNA sequences in the same sample also yield this CDR3. J is TRBJ1-2 and V is TRBV18, with TRBD1 matching 7 bases. Trimming took 6 bases from V and 3 from J; bases not matched to a gene: 4. In germline, CDR1 is KGHSH, CDR2 LQKENI. This CDR3 is built from 13 residues. The CDR3 bases are TGTGCCAGCTCTCCTGACAGGGACTATGGCTACACCTTC. Protein: CASSPDRDYGYTF.

This clone has just one count. The gene calls are TRBV5-1 and TRBJ2-7, with D unresolved. This CDR3 comprises 12 residues. Deletions cut 3 bases from V and 4 bases from J, with 8 bases between. The germline V gene encodes CDR1 SGHRS and CDR2 YFSETQ. The CDR3 region is CASSSPRYEQYF. The CDR3 nucleotides read TGCGCCAGCAGCTCCCCCAGATACGAGCAGTACTTC. Combining the CDR3 with reference TRBV5-1 and TRBJ2-7 gives the whole variable domain KAGVTQTPRYLIKTRGQQVTLSCSPISGHRSVSWYQQTPGQGLQFLFEYFSETQRNKGNFPGRFSGRQFSNSRSEMNVSTLELGDSALYLCASSSPRYEQYFGPGTRLTVT.

V usage is TRBV7-8 and J usage is TRBJ2-6; D is perhaps TRBD1 (6 bases). Trimming removed 5 bases at V and 2 bases at J, with 7 bases between. This CDR3 spans 14 amino acids. Germline V gene lookup returns CDR1 SGHVS and CDR2 FQNEAQ. The CDR3 sequence: CASSEGAGANVLTF. The CDR3 bases are TGTGCCAGCAGCGAGGGGGCTGGGGCCAACGTCCTGACTTTC.

This clone turned up a few times. This rearrangement joins TRBV11-3 to TRBJ2-7, with D hard to call. Per the germline V gene, CDR1 is SGHNT and CDR2 is YENEEA. This CDR3 is 14 amino acids long. V shed 5 bases and J shed 0 bases, with 11 bases lying between them. The DNA for the CDR3 is TGTGCCAGCAGCCGACCATGGAGCTCCTACGAGCAGTACTTC. Translated: CASSRPWSSYEQYF.

The rearrangement links TRBV11-2 to TRBJ2-5, with 9 bases lining up with TRBD1. This CDR3 comprises 16 residues. V shed 5 bases and J 1 base; nucleotides not matched to a gene: 8. Germline V gene lookup returns CDR1 SGHAT and CDR2 FQNNGV. As DNA, the CDR3 is TGTGCCAGCAGCGACCGGGACAGGGACTTCCAAGAGACCCAGTACTTC. Its protein is CASSDRDRDFQETQYF.

This sequence joins TRBV30 and TRBJ2-1; no clear D gene. This CDR3 region has 14 residues. CDR1 is GTSNPN, CDR2 SVGIG, per germline (reference sequence). V dropped 0 bases and J dropped 2 bases, with 8 bases sitting between them. The CDR3 nucleotides are TGTGCCTGGAGTGTCTGGGTAGCCTACAATGAGCAGTTCTTC. This translates into CAWSVWVAYNEQFF.

The chain is built from TRBV7-3 and TRBJ2-7; 8 bases align to TRBD2. The germline V gene encodes CDR1 SGHTA and CDR2 FQGTGA. V gave up 5 bases and J gave up 5 bases; unmatched junction bases: 5. This CDR3 is built from 13 residues. The CDR3 nucleotides read TGTGCCAGCAGCCCTAGCGGGTGGGACGAGCAGTACTTC. Residues: CASSPSGWDEQYF.

The chain employs TRBV15 and TRBJ1-5; no firm D call. The germline V gene encodes CDR1 LNHNV and CDR2 YYDKDF (reference sequence). The germline V and J ends were trimmed by 2 bases and 1 base, with 15 bases remaining between them. The CDR3 contains 17 residues. CDR3 sequence: CATSRLPDLGSNQPQHF. The CDR3 DNA follows: TGTGCCACCAGCAGACTACCCGACTTGGGGAGCAATCAGCCCCAGCATTTT.

The V gene is TRBV5-5, the J gene TRBJ1-5; perhaps TRBD1 as D (6 bases). Germline V CDR1 and CDR2: SGHKS, YYEKEE (reference sequence). The CDR3 extends over 15 amino acids. Trimming pared 0 bases from V and 4 bases from J, leaving 11 bases between. The CDR3 nucleotides are TGTGCCAGCAGCTTGGTGGCAGGGGATAATCAGCCCCAGCATTTT. This codes for CASSLVAGDNQPQHF.

The J gene is TRBJ2-7, the V gene TRBV7-9; tentatively, D is TRBD1 (5 bases). The V and J ends lost 1 base and 5 bases respectively, with 9 bases between them. This CDR3 comprises 13 residues. CDR1 and CDR2 (germline): SEHNR, FQNEAQ (reference sequence). CDR3 protein: CASSLEQGDEQYF. The CDR3 DNA reads as TGTGCCAGCAGCTTAGAGCAGGGCGACGAGCAGTACTTC.

This clone came up a few times. CDR3 loop: CASSAFSRDKKGSGANVLTF. Written as DNA, the CDR3 is TGTGCCAGCAGTGCATTCTCCCGGGACAAAAAAGGCTCTGGGGCCAACGTCCTGACTTTC. V usage is TRBV28 and J usage is TRBJ2-6; the D gene is possibly TRBD1 (6 bases). Between the trimmed V and J ends, which lost 5 bases and 0 bases, there was a span of 23 bases. The length of the CDR3 is 20 residues. Per the germline V gene, CDR1 is MDHEN and CDR2 is SYDVKM.

The chain joins TRBV28 to TRBJ1-5, with D possibly TRBD1 on 6 matching bases. Germline-derived CDR1 and CDR2 are MDHEN and SYDVKM. Trimming cost V 5 bases and J 7 bases, with 18 bases left between them. CDR3 length: 15 residues. CDR3 coding DNA: TGTGCCAGCAGTGCGGGGGGCGCGATCCGGCAGCCCCAGCATTTT. Its protein is CASSAGGAIRQPQHF.

This clone was seen more than once but under ten times. The chain uses TRBV7-9 and TRBJ2-1; D is undetermined. V was cut by 5 bases and J by 5 bases, with 4 bases left in between. Germline lookup yields CDR1 SEHNR and CDR2 FQNEAQ (reference sequence). The CDR3 runs 11 residues. CDR3 region: CASSEDNEQFF. CDR3 in DNA: TGTGCCAGCAGCGAGGACAATGAGCAGTTCTTC.

The J gene is TRBJ2-3, the V gene TRBV2, with TRBD2 identical over 7 bases. V lost 7 bases, J lost 0 bases, and 7 bases stayed unmatched. The V gene's germline CDR1 is SNHLY and CDR2 FYNNEI. The CDR3 is made up of 15 amino acids. CDR3 residues: CASKSWRGSTDTQYF. CDR3 nucleotides: TGTGCCAGCAAGTCCTGGCGGGGGAGCACAGATACGCAGTATTTT.

The V and J genes are TRBV7-9 and TRBJ1-5; D call uncertain. V was pared by 5 bases and J by 2 bases, with 10 bases between. Germline loops: CDR1 SEHNR, CDR2 FQNEAQ (reference sequence). This CDR3 spans 14 amino acids. DNA for the CDR3: TGTGCCAGCAGCGTGGACGGGGGCAATCAGCCCCAGCATTTT. It encodes CASSVDGGNQPQHF.

The rearrangement uses TRBV9 and TRBJ2-1; possible D gene TRBD1, 5 bases. Germline V CDR1 and CDR2: SGDLS, YYNGEE. The CDR3 totals 15 residues. V lost 2 bases and J lost 4, with 13 bases in between. The CDR3 reads CASSVTGEFYNEQFF. CDR3 coding DNA: TGTGCCAGCAGCGTCACAGGTGAATTTTACAATGAGCAGTTCTTC. Combining the CDR3 with reference TRBV9 and TRBJ2-1 gives the whole variable domain DSGVTQTPKHLITATGQRVTLRCSPRSGDLSVYWYQQSLDQGLQFLIQYYNGEERAKGNILERFSAQQFPDLHSELNLSSLELGDSALYFCASSVTGEFYNEQFFGPGTRLTVL.

The chain links TRBV7-3 to TRBJ2-5; D might be TRBD1 (5 bases). The CDR3 length is 15 residues. V lost 5 bases to trimming and J lost 2 bases, with 15 bases between them. Germline V gene data show CDR1 as SGHTA and CDR2 as FQGTGA. The DNA for the CDR3 is TGTGCCAGCAGCCCCAACGGCAGGGTGCAAGAGACCCAGTACTTC. It specifies CASSPNGRVQETQYF.

V usage is TRBV18 and J usage is TRBJ1-1, with 8 bases lining up with TRBD1. The CDR3 has 13 residues. J was trimmed by 4 bases and V by 3 bases; bases with no gene match: 1. CDR1 is KGHSH, CDR2 LQKENI, per germline. The CDR3 reads CASSPDRGTEAFF. The CDR3 coding sequence is TGTGCCAGCTCACCCGACAGGGGCACTGAAGCTTTCTTT.

This chain links TRBV6-5 with TRBJ2-1; 8 positions agree with TRBD1. Germline trimming cut 4 bases from V and 4 bases from J; bases unmatched to any gene: 3. The CDR3 has 14 residues. Germline loops: CDR1 MNHEY, CDR2 SVGAGI. The CDR3 DNA is TGTGCCAGCAGTTGGCAGGGGGCTTACAATGAGCAGTTCTTC. The encoded protein is CASSWQGAYNEQFF.

The chain carries TRBV18 and TRBJ2-4; the match to TRBD1 covers 7 bases. The junction had 4 bases not matched to a gene; V was cut back by 3 bases and J by 8 bases. Looked up from germline, CDR1 is KGHSH and CDR2 is LQKENI. The CDR3 has 13 amino acids. The CDR3 DNA follows: TGTGCCAGCTCACCGGCAGGGGGTTACATTCAGTACTTC. It specifies CASSPAGGYIQYF. The variable domain in full, completed from reference TRBV18 and TRBJ2-4, reads NAGVMQNPRHLVRRRGQEARLRCSPMKGHSHVYWYRQLPEEGLKFMVYLQKENIIDESGMPKERFSAEFPKEGPSILRIQQVVRGDSAAYFCASSPAGGYIQYFGAGTRLSVL.

CDR3 sequence (DNA): TGTGCCTGGAACGGTCGTAACACAGATACGCAGTATTTT. Its protein product is CAWNGRNTDTQYF. The chain combines TRBV30 with TRBJ2-3; the D is unclear. The CDR3 is 13 amino acids. Trimming removed 4 bases at V and 2 bases at J, with 10 bases between. Germline CDR1 is GTSNPN and CDR2 is SVGIG (reference sequence).

This rearrangement joins TRBV5-4 to TRBJ2-7; tentatively, D is TRBD1 (6 bases). Germline V gene sequence: CDR1 SGHNT, CDR2 YYREEE (reference sequence). The CDR3 length is 12 residues. V was clipped by 4 bases and J by 5 bases, with 10 bases between them. The DNA of the CDR3 is TGTGCCAGCAGCCGAGGACAGAACGAGCAGTACTTC. Protein: CASSRGQNEQYF.